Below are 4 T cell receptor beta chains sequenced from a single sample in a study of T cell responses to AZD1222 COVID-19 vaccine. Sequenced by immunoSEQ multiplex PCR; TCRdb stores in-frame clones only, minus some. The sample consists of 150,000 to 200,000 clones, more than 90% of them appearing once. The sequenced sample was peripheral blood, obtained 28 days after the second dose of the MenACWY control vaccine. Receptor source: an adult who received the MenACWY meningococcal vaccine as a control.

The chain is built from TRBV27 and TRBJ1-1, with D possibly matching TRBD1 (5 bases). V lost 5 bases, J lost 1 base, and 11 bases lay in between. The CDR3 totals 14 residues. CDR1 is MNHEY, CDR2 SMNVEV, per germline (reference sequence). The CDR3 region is CASSPRGGNTEAFF. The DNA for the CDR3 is TGTGCCAGCAGTCCGCGCGGGGGGAACACTGAAGCTTTCTTT.

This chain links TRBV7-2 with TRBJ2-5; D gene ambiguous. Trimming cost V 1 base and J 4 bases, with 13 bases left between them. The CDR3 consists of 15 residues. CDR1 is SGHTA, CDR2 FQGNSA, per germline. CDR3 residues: CASSLDGRPGETQYF. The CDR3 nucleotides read TGTGCCAGCAGCTTAGATGGCAGGCCGGGAGAGACCCAGTACTTC.

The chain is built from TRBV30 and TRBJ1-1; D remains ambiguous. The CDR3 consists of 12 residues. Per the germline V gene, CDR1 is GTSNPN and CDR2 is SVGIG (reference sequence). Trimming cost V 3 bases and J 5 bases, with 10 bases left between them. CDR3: CAWRGVRTEAFF. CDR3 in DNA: TGTGCCTGGAGGGGTGTTCGGACTGAAGCTTTCTTT.

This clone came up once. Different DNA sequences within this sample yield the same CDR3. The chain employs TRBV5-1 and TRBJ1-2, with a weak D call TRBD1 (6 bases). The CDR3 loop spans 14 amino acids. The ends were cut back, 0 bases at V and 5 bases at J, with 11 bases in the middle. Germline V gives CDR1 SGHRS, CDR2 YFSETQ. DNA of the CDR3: TGCGCCAGCAGCTTGGCAGGGACAAATTATGGCTACACCTTC. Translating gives CASSLAGTNYGYTF.